The present entry profiles one TCR beta chain with its context. This clone came up a few times. What this receptor recognizes is not known. One base away there is no much larger clone; base qualities are not given. The data belong to a study of beta chain features in type 1 diabetes (dated by TCRdb to the late 2010s). Concerning the study at large: Mean age, gender distribution, total cell number and subset yield were not different between patients and healthy donors. Across all samples, 107,917,701 sorted cells were examined, and cell number per subset correlated strongly with RNA yield. The study compared the TCRB repertoires of sorted circulating CD4+ T cell subsets in recently diagnosed type 1 diabetes patients with those in matched healthy donors. Regulatory and stem cell-like memory subsets were isolated from only 8 patients and about 8 healthy donors, whereas naive and central memory subsets came from all 30 or so donors. The paper's findings and limits, for the study overall: At VDJ recombination sites, patients with type 1 diabetes made fewer insertions and deleted more nucleotides, a pattern implying thymic rearrangement abnormalities. Naive, central memory and regulatory TCRB repertoires appeared to be more alike among patients than among healthy donors. Because the HLA sub-analyses included only small numbers of individuals, any influence of HLA type on TCRB rearrangement was left unresolved. PCR might favor shorter templates, but patient and control samples were amplified and corrected together, so any skew would affect both groups equally. In all four CD4+ subsets, TCRB CDR3 length was moderately but significantly shorter in type 1 diabetes patients. Because cDNA was sequenced instead of genomic DNA, highly expressing activated cells could be over-represented, though the groups showed no difference in activation or CD3 levels.

The entire amount of isolated RNA was reverse transcribed using the High Capacity cDNA Reverse Transcription Kit, so the sequenced TCRB transcripts were expressed ones. Deep immunoSEQ sequencing was applied to naive, central memory and regulatory T cell samples, giving an average of about 3.7 million total reads per sample. Sorted cells were lysed in RLT buffer, and RNA was extracted using DNase-treated RNeasy Micro or Mini kits according to cell number. To prevent cross-contamination, every cell subset was processed on its own, while patient and healthy donor samples were processed together. The immunoSEQ multiplex PCR was used to amplify TCRB sequences from cDNA, generating 87-bp fragments that spanned the CDR3 region. Sequencing of the amplicons was done on the Illumina HiSeq platform. For the original study's pipeline: PCR bias was computationally corrected using synthetic template baselines, reads within Hamming distance 2 were collapsed, and singletons that could not be merged were discarded. Reads were aligned against IMGT so that V, D and J genes, CDR3 length and insertions or deletions at six rearrangement sites could be assigned. Clonotype counts were normalized to sorted cell number within each subset before computing true diversity and Gini coefficients with the tcR R package. The overlap coefficient, calculated on TCRB nucleotide sequences, was used to measure repertoire sharing. TCRdb took over this immuneACCESS table, retaining in-frame rearrangements with V and J assigned. Such tables are incomplete; in checked studies, under half of the missing clones stem from an unresolved V gene, and the remainder is unexplained. The D gene and trimming were derived from the DNA, and the V and J assignments and clone size from that table. The sample table shows 130,000 to 150,000 clones, and nearly 50% are seen once. 0.35% to 0.5% of the sample comes from the top ten.

From a lookup of the germline V gene, CDR1 and CDR2 are MGHRA and YSYEKL. Including the terminal cysteine and phenylalanine, the CDR3 comprises 20 residues. Solely the CDR3 DNA is kept, with 60 bases framed from the first base. At the junction V is shortened by 6 bases and J by 0 bases; bases outside the gene matches: 17. Each donor gave one peripheral blood draw, roughly 120 mL on average, collected into heparinised tubes. Using a panel that included CD45RO, CCR7, CD25, CD127, CD95 and CD27, naive, central memory, regulatory and stem cell-like memory CD4+ T cells were sorted on a BD FACSAria II. Purity was above 95% for every sorted population. PBMCs were isolated right away by Lymphoprep density gradient centrifugation and were stained directly, without culture. So that batch effects would be minimized, each experiment stained and sorted samples in pairs, pairing one healthy donor with one patient.

This sequence uses TRBV4-1 and TRBJ2-6, and 7 bases in between align with TRBD1. The TCR comes from a man younger than 35 in good health. Input material: Tregs from blood. According to the study, the label for this sample's cell subset or site signals: regulatory CD4+ T cells. The CDR3 region: CASRRGSQGVSRSGANVLTF. In nucleotide form, the sequence is TGCGCCAGCAGGCGCGGGTCGCAGGGGGTTTCCCGCTCTGGGGCCAACGTCCTGACTTTC.